The entry that follows covers one TCR beta chain sequence. Its target is not known. These data are taken from a study of cytomegalovirus exposure and HLA in healthy donors. The overall study: An early release of data contained approximately 85 million unique TCRs, which came from HLA-typed donors. Study-level findings and limits: The records held CMV serostatus as the only immune exposure information.

V lost 1 base, J lost 6 bases, and 12 bases lay in between. Germline V lookup: CDR1 SGHVS, CDR2 FNYEAQ. The CDR3 sequence is 15 residues long. The PCR made use of 60 Vbeta and 13 Jbeta primers. The assay was immunoSEQ multiplex PCR, and TCRdb's table has in-frame clones only and misses some. Altogether 150,000 or so clones are present, 65% to 80% being singletons, with the ten largest covering 2.8%. The source of this sequence is a man younger than 30 in good health and CMV-seronegative. The chain uses TRBV7-6 and TRBJ1-4; perhaps TRBD1 as D (5 bases). Sequencing input: PBMCs. As DNA, the CDR3 is TGTGCCAGCAGCTTAGACGGGGGGAGCGATGAAAAACTGTTTTTT. Its protein product is CASSLDGGSDEKLFF.